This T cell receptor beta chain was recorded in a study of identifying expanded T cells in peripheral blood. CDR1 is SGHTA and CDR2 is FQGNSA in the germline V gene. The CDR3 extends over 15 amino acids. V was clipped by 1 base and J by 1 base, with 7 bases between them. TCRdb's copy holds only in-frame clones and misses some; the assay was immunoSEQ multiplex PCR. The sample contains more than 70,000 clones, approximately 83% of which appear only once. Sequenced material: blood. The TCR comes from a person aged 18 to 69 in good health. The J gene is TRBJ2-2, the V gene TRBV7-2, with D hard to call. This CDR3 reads CASSLGLMNTGELFF. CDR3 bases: TGTGCCAGCAGCTTAGGCCTTATGAACACCGGGGAGCTGTTTTTT.